Listed below are T cell receptor beta chains from one sample, sequenced in a study of cytomegalovirus exposure and HLA in healthy donors. Sequencing used immunoSEQ multiplex PCR; TCRdb keeps in-frame clones, though not all of them. The profile shows roughly 200,000 clones, about 82% of them singletons. The material sequenced was PBMCs. These receptors were collected from a woman aged 50 to 65 in good health and CMV-seronegative. Each CDR3 is given with its conserved first and last residue. The order of the fields is D gene, clone size, V gene, J gene, CDR3 DNA, CDR3 protein. D genes are given only for firm matches. Clone size is stated in some rows and not others, as once, few, many or a class when expanded.

NA	NA	TRBV2	TRBJ1-2	TGTGCCAGCAGTGAAGCGCGGGTGAGCGGCTACACCTTC	CASSEARVSGYTF
TRBD1	NA	TRBV27	TRBJ1-5	TGTGCCAGCAAGGGACAGAGCAATCAGCCCCAGCATTTT	CASKGQSNQPQHF
NA	NA	TRBV30	TRBJ2-7	TGTGCCTGGAGTTATAACAGGGTCTACGAGCAGTACTTC	CAWSYNRVYEQYF
TRBD1	once	TRBV5-1	TRBJ2-7	TGCGCCAGCAGCCTCACCGCGGGGACAGGGTGGAACGAGCAGTACTTC	CASSLTAGTGWNEQYF
NA	once	TRBV6-1	TRBJ2-7	TGTGCCAGCAGTGACGTGGCCAGGGGTTCTCTTATGGAGCAGTACTTC	CASSDVARGSLMEQYF
TRBD1	NA	TRBV18	TRBJ1-5	TGTGCCAGCTCGCCCACAGGGGCCCAGGGGGGCAATCAGCCCCAGCATTTT	CASSPTGAQGGNQPQHF
NA	NA	TRBV19	TRBJ2-2	TGTGCCAGTAGTACAGGGATGGGGCACGGGGAGCTGTTTTTT	CASSTGMGHGELFF
TRBD1	NA	TRBV27	TRBJ1-6	TGTGCCAGCAGTTCAACAGGGGTGTCACCCCTCCACTTT	CASSSTGVSPLHF
TRBD2	once	TRBV7-7	TRBJ2-5	TGTGCCAGCAGCTTTGGACTAGCGGGAGTTCCTGAGACCCAGTACTTC	CASSFGLAGVPETQYF
NA	NA	TRBV5-1	TRBJ2-1	TGCGCCAGCAGCCCCCCCGGGTCTAGCAATGAGCAGTTCTTC	CASSPPGSSNEQFF
NA	NA	TRBV5-4	TRBJ2-7	TGTGCCAGCACCAAGCGGGCTGGGCCTATCCCCCGCGAGCAGTACTTC	CASTKRAGPIPREQYF
NA	NA	TRBV30	TRBJ1-5	TGTGCCTGGAGTGTCGGGGGGTCCCCTCAGCCCCAGCATTTT	CAWSVGGSPQPQHF
NA	once	TRBV27	TRBJ1-1	TGTGCCAGCAGTTTTGGGCTGAACACTGAAGCTTTCTTT	CASSFGLNTEAFF
TRBD2	NA	TRBV27	TRBJ2-3	TGTGCCAGCAGTTTCCGGACTAGCTCCACCGCAGATACGCAGTATTTT	CASSFRTSSTADTQYF
NA	once	TRBV29-1	TRBJ2-7	TGCAGCGTTGAGGGCGGGGAGTTCTACGAGCAGTACTTC	CSVEGGEFYEQYF
NA	NA	TRBV6-5	TRBJ1-5	TGTGCCAGCAGTTACTCGGGGGGGAGCGGACAGCCCCAGCATTTT	CASSYSGGSGQPQHF
NA	NA	TRBV6-5	TRBJ2-7	TGTGCCAGCAGTCCTAGAACAGGAAAGGGCGAGCAGTACTTC	CASSPRTGKGEQYF
NA	NA	TRBV5-6	TRBJ1-3	TGTGCCAGCAGCAGACAGAGCTCTGGAAACACCATATATTTT	CASSRQSSGNTIYF
TRBD1	few	TRBV6-5	TRBJ1-3	TGTGCCAGCAGTTACTCTCGGACAGGGGGAAACACCATATATTTT	CASSYSRTGGNTIYF